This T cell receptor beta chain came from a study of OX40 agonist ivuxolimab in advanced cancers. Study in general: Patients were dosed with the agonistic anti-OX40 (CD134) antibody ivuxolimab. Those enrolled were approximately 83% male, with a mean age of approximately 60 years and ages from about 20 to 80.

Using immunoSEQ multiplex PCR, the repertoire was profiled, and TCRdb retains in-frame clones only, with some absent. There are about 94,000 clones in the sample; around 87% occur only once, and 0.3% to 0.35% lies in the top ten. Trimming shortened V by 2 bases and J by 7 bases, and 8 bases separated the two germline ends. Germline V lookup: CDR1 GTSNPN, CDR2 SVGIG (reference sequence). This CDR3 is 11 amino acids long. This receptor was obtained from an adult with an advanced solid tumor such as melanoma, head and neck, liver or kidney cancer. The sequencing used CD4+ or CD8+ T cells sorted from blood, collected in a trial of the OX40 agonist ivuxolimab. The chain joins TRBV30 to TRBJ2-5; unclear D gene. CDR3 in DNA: TGTGCCTGGAGTCCGGTGGGGACCCAGTACTTC. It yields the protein CAWSPVGTQYF.